This TCR beta chain was recovered during a study of CD8 T cells in Susac syndrome. Study summary: When their blood was taken, the Susac syndrome patients had either not yet had any therapy, were taking corticosteroids, or were taking intravenous immunoglobulin alone.

Study-wide points: It was in TEMRA cells and active patients that Susac CD8+ clonal expansion peaked.

Germline CDR1 is MNHEY and CDR2 is SMNVEV (reference sequence). Trimming stripped 6 bases from V and 2 bases from J, with 11 bases between. This CDR3 has 14 amino acids. Random-hexamer reverse transcription was applied to roughly 0.5 to 1 ug RNA. An immunoSEQ multiplex PCR generated amplified TCR beta CDR3 products spanning 54 Vbeta and 13 Jbeta. TCRdb re-derived calls from the immunoSEQ multiplex PCR reads in MiXCR, one entry per CDR3 protein. The sample carries some 130,000 distinct CDR3 sequences, 85% to 95% recorded once. In regard to this clonotype: Antigen unknown.

Specimen: CD8+ T cells from PBMCs. The rearrangement uses TRBV27 and TRBJ2-1, with D perhaps TRBD2 (6 bases). The source of this sequence is a human donor with Susac syndrome. CDR3 in DNA: TGTGCCAGCAGCTGGGGGGTAACCTACAATGAGCAGTTCTTC. Its translation is CASSWGVTYNEQFF.